These T cell receptor beta chains were read from a single sample in a study of PD-1 blockade in classical Hodgkin lymphoma. The protocol was immunoSEQ multiplex PCR, while the TCRdb copy is restricted to in-frame clones and leaves out a portion. The repertoire holds 70,000 or so clones, with about 70% as singletons. Sequenced material: peripheral blood mononuclear cells (PBMCs), taken before the second cycle of nivolumab. The receptor set was obtained from a human donor with classical Hodgkin lymphoma. CDR3s include the opening cysteine and the closing phenylalanine or tryptophan. A D gene is named only where the DNA matches it firmly. Clone size is not always given. Where it is, it says once, few, many or a class for expanded clones.

v_gene: TRBV11-3; j_gene: TRBJ2-7; abundance: few; d_gene: TRBD2; CDR3aa: CASSLVAGANYEQYF; CDR3nt: TGTGCCAGCAGCTTAGTAGCGGGAGCAAACTACGAGCAGTACTTC
v_gene: TRBV5-1; j_gene: TRBJ1-5; abundance: few; d_gene: .; CDR3aa: CASSLQGTSNQPQHF; CDR3nt: TGCGCCAGCAGCCTTCAGGGGACTAGCAATCAGCCCCAGCATTTT
v_gene: TRBV5-1; j_gene: TRBJ1-4; abundance: .; d_gene: .; CDR3aa: CASSFFGLNEKLFF; CDR3nt: TGCGCCAGCAGCTTTTTTGGACTGAATGAAAAACTGTTTTTT
v_gene: TRBV5-1; j_gene: TRBJ1-1; abundance: .; d_gene: .; CDR3aa: CASSLVGPAMGTEAFF; CDR3nt: TGCGCCAGCAGCTTGGTTGGGCCCGCTATGGGCACTGAAGCTTTCTTT
v_gene: TRBV11-3; j_gene: TRBJ2-5; abundance: once; d_gene: TRBD1; CDR3aa: CASSPWTGEETQYF; CDR3nt: TGTGCCAGCAGCCCCTGGACAGGGGAAGAGACCCAGTACTTC
v_gene: TRBV27; j_gene: TRBJ2-3; abundance: .; d_gene: TRBD1; CDR3aa: CASSLNSPPTGTQYF; CDR3nt: TGTGCCAGCAGTTTAAATTCCCCACCGACAGGGACGCAGTATTTT
v_gene: TRBV5-4; j_gene: TRBJ2-3; abundance: .; d_gene: .; CDR3aa: CASSPSTDTQYF; CDR3nt: TGTGCCAGCAGCCCCAGCACAGATACGCAGTATTTT
v_gene: TRBV4-1; j_gene: TRBJ2-7; abundance: few; d_gene: .; CDR3aa: CASSQDYPASYEQYF; CDR3nt: TGCGCCAGCAGCCAAGATTACCCAGCCTCCTACGAGCAGTACTTC
v_gene: TRBV2; j_gene: TRBJ1-1; abundance: .; d_gene: .; CDR3aa: CASTRENTEAFF; CDR3nt: TGTGCCAGCACCCGGGAGAACACTGAAGCTTTCTTT
v_gene: TRBV19; j_gene: TRBJ1-5; abundance: .; d_gene: .; CDR3aa: CASSVTGSNQPQHF; CDR3nt: TGTGCCAGTAGTGTCACAGGGAGCAATCAGCCCCAGCATTTT
v_gene: TRBV5-1; j_gene: TRBJ1-2; abundance: few; d_gene: TRBD1; CDR3aa: CASSSTGDYGYTF; CDR3nt: TGCGCCAGCAGCTCGACAGGGGACTATGGCTACACCTTC
v_gene: TRBV19; j_gene: TRBJ1-5; abundance: once; d_gene: .; CDR3aa: CASSIEGGNQPQHF; CDR3nt: TGTGCCAGTAGTATAGAGGGGGGAAATCAGCCCCAGCATTTT
v_gene: TRBV6-6; j_gene: TRBJ2-5; abundance: .; d_gene: TRBD1; CDR3aa: CASSTPGQGEETQYF; CDR3nt: TGTGCCAGCAGTACCCCGGGACAGGGTGAAGAGACCCAGTACTTC
v_gene: TRBV11-2; j_gene: TRBJ2-1; abundance: .; d_gene: .; CDR3aa: CASSLEDYNEQFF; CDR3nt: TGTGCCAGCAGCTTAGAAGACTACAATGAGCAGTTCTTC
v_gene: TRBV7-3; j_gene: TRBJ1-6; abundance: .; d_gene: .; CDR3aa: CASSSDTSNSPLHF; CDR3nt: TGTGCCAGCAGCTCGGACACGTCCAATTCACCCCTCCACTTT
v_gene: TRBV7-9; j_gene: TRBJ1-1; abundance: .; d_gene: .; CDR3aa: CASSFTVNTEAFF; CDR3nt: TGTGCCAGCAGCTTTACAGTGAACACTGAAGCTTTCTTT
v_gene: TRBV7-9; j_gene: TRBJ1-1; abundance: .; d_gene: .; CDR3aa: CASSLGGGNTEAFF; CDR3nt: TGTGCCAGCAGCTTAGGAGGGGGGAACACTGAAGCTTTCTTT
v_gene: TRBV7-7; j_gene: TRBJ2-7; abundance: .; d_gene: TRBD1; CDR3aa: CASSLAQGAEQYF; CDR3nt: TGTGCTAGCAGCTTAGCTCAGGGGGCCGAGCAGTACTTC
v_gene: TRBV28; j_gene: TRBJ2-7; abundance: few; d_gene: .; CDR3aa: CAVAGNGKEQYF; CDR3nt: TGTGCCGTCGCCGGGAATGGGAAGGAGCAGTACTTC
v_gene: TRBV5-6; j_gene: TRBJ2-7; abundance: .; d_gene: .; CDR3aa: CASSLARLTYEQYF; CDR3nt: TGTGCCAGCAGCTTGGCGCGGTTAACCTACGAGCAGTACTTC
v_gene: TRBV19; j_gene: TRBJ2-3; abundance: .; d_gene: .; CDR3aa: CASSNRDTDTQYF; CDR3nt: TGTGCCAGTAGTAACCGGGACACAGATACGCAGTATTTT
v_gene: TRBV7-6; j_gene: TRBJ2-1; abundance: .; d_gene: .; CDR3aa: CASSLLPSSYNEQFF; CDR3nt: TGTGCCAGCAGCTTATTACCGAGCTCCTACAATGAGCAGTTCTTC